This TCR beta chain was obtained from a study of cytomegalovirus exposure and HLA in healthy donors. Regarding the study as a whole: The dataset shows that most TCR sequences were rare, while some public TCRs occurred in many donors. Most subjects' HLA-A and HLA-B alleles were reportedly predicted from TCR beta sequences. The study labeled 150 to 200 TCR beta chains cytomegalovirus-associated.

The CDR3 extends over 14 amino acids. The V end lost 6 bases, the J end lost 3 bases, and 15 bases lay between the germline ends. CDR1 and CDR2 (germline): SGHNT, YYREEE (reference sequence). The PCR used 60 Vbeta and 13 Jbeta primers. Data came from immunoSEQ multiplex PCR; TCRdb stores just in-frame clones and leaves some out. Of under 200,000 clones in the sample, 75% to 85% are singletons; the top ten hold roughly 6.7%. A remark on this clone: Its antigen is unidentified.

J is TRBJ1-2 and V is TRBV5-4; D gene uncertain. This clonotype was obtained from a man between 50 and 59 years old in good health and CMV-seropositive. The sequencing input was PBMCs. The CDR3 loop reads CASTKSTLDYGYTF. CDR3 coding DNA: TGTGCCAGCACCAAATCTACGTTGGACTATGGCTACACCTTC.